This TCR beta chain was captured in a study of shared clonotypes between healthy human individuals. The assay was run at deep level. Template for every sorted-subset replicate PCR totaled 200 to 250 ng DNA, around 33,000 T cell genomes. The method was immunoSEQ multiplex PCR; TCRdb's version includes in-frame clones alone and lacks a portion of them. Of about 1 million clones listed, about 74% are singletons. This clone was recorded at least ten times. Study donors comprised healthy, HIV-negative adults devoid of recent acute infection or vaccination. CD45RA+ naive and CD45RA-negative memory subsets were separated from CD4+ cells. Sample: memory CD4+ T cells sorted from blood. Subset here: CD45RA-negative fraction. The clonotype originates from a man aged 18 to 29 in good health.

Here the CDR3 reads CASSRTGTLGGYTF. DNA of the CDR3: TGTGCCAGCAGTCGGACAGGGACCTTGGGTGGCTACACCTTC. The chain links TRBV9 to TRBJ1-2, with 8 nucleotides matching TRBD1. Trimming took 5 bases from V and 7 from J; bases not matched to a gene: 10. Germline CDR1 SGDLS, CDR2 YYNGEE. CDR3 length: 14 amino acids.